One T cell receptor (beta chain) is described in this entry. The antigen remains undetermined. The sample originates from a study of immune cell composition in non-small cell lung cancer. General study findings and limits: Squamous lung tumours showed higher top 10 clone scores and clonality than adenocarcinomas. TIL tumour reactivity correlated with maximal tumour-associated clone frequency in adenocarcinoma. Squamous carcinomas (approximately 80%) more often had tumour-associated clones >0.5% than adenocarcinomas (around 33%). Dominant in vivo tumour-associated clones were not shown to share tumour-reactive sequences.

Per the germline V gene, CDR1 is SGDLS and CDR2 is YYNGEE. The junction had 12 bases not matched to a gene; V was cut back by 0 bases and J by 9 bases. CDR3 length: 16 amino acids. Sequencing was performed with immunoSEQ multiplex PCR; in TCRdb, only in-frame clones are kept and a portion is missing. The data hold around 2,300 clones, with 70% to 80% observed a single time. V is TRBV9 and J is TRBJ2-1; TRBD2 agrees at 7 bases. The TCR comes from a human donor with non-small cell lung cancer. The specimen was lung tumor tissue. This CDR3 reads CASSVVLVAGESEQFF. CDR3 DNA sequence: TGTGCCAGCAGCGTAGTATTAGTGGCGGGGGAGAGTGAGCAGTTCTTC.